This T cell receptor beta chain was identified during a study of beta chain features in type 1 diabetes (dated by TCRdb to 2016 to 2018). For context, the study as a whole: No differences in mean age, gender distribution, total cell number or subset yield were found between patients and healthy donors. Across all samples, almost 110 million sorted cells were examined, and cell number per subset correlated strongly with RNA yield. In the study, TCRB repertoires of sorted circulating CD4+ T cell subsets from recently diagnosed type 1 diabetes patients were compared with those of matched healthy donors. Whereas all 28 donors provided naive and central memory subsets, regulatory and stem cell-like memory subsets were isolated from just 8 patients and about 8 healthy donors.

The paper's findings and limits, for the study overall: Only small numbers of individuals were included in the HLA sub-analyses, which left unresolved whether HLA type had any influence on TCRB rearrangement. PCR may preferentially amplify shorter templates, but because patient and control samples were amplified and corrected together, any resulting skew would affect both groups equally. Because cDNA rather than genomic DNA was sequenced, highly expressing activated cells could have been over-represented, although no difference in activation and CD3 levels was found between groups. Naive, central memory and regulatory TCRB repertoires appeared to be more alike among patients than among healthy donors. A moderate but significant shortening of TCRB CDR3 length was observed in type 1 diabetes patients in all four CD4+ subsets. Fewer insertions and more nucleotide deletions at VDJ recombination sites were observed in patients with type 1 diabetes, implying thymic rearrangement abnormalities.

Each donor gave one peripheral blood draw, averaging approximately 120 mL, which was collected into heparinised tubes. Naive, central memory, regulatory and stem cell-like memory CD4+ T cells were sorted on a BD FACSAria II using a panel including CD45RO, CCR7, CD25, CD127, CD95 and CD27. Every sorted population had a purity above 95%. PBMCs were separated immediately by Lymphoprep density gradient centrifugation and were stained directly, without being cultured. To minimize batch effects, samples were stained and sorted in pairs, one healthy donor with one patient per experiment. The High Capacity cDNA Reverse Transcription Kit was used to reverse transcribe all of the isolated RNA, meaning that expressed TCRB transcripts were what got sequenced. Deep immunoSEQ sequencing was performed on naive, central memory and regulatory T cell samples, with an average of roughly 3.5 million total reads per sample. After sorted cells were lysed in RLT buffer, RNA was extracted with DNase-treated RNeasy Micro or Mini kits, with the choice depending on cell number. To prevent cross-contamination, every cell subset was processed on its own, while patient and healthy donor samples were processed together. TCRB sequences were amplified from cDNA with the immunoSEQ multiplex PCR, producing 87-bp fragments spanning the CDR3 region. Sequencing of the amplicons was done on the Illumina HiSeq platform. On the authors' methods: Synthetic template baselines were used to correct PCR bias computationally, reads within Hamming distance 2 were collapsed together, and singletons that could not be merged were discarded. Reads were aligned to IMGT to assign V, D and J genes, CDR3 length, and insertions or deletions at six rearrangement sites. Within each subset, clonotype counts were normalized to sorted cell number, after which true diversity and Gini coefficients were computed with the tcR R package. The overlap coefficient, calculated on TCRB nucleotide sequences, was used to measure repertoire sharing. Drawn from immuneACCESS, this table holds only the in-frame rearrangements with V and J called that TCRdb kept. Clones are partly lost; checked studies trace under half to an unresolved V gene and leave the rest unexplained. V and J calls and clone size are those listed in that table; D and trimming were worked out from the DNA. The sample table lists 150,000 to 190,000 clones, around 8% of them with a count of one. Less than 0.85% of the sample comes from the top ten.

Turning to this clone: Its target antigen remains unknown. No base quality information exists; no much larger clone differs at one position.

The CDR3 sequence holds 16 residues, the cysteine and phenylalanine included. Just CDR3 DNA is preserved here, 48 bases in frame from base 1. The germline V gene provides CDR1 SQVTM and CDR2 ANQGSEA. Deletion took 0 bases off V and 0 bases off J, with a span of 14 bases between the germline ends. Sample: central memory CD4+ T cells from blood. Recombination joined TRBV29-1 with TRBJ1-1, and possibly TRBD1, on 6 matching bases. The receptor's source is a man between 18 and 29 years old in good health. The DNA is TGCAGCGTTGAAGATCGGGGGGCCGTTATGAACACTGAAGCTTTCTTT. Its translation reads: CSVEDRGAVMNTEAFF.